The next 32 T cell receptor beta chains were all read from a single sample in a study of shared clonotypes between healthy human individuals. Assay used: immunoSEQ multiplex PCR; TCRdb lists only in-frame clones, some missing. This sample has 850,000 to 1,100,000 clones, with 60% to 80% found just once. The sample comprised memory CD4+ T cells from PBMCs. Subset of the sample: CD45RA-negative fraction. The receptor source for this set is a man between 18 and 29 years old in good health. Some clones in this sample may be carry-over from other donors' samples.

The chain is built from TRBV5-1 and TRBJ1-1; D not resolved. Trimming pared 1 base from V and 2 bases from J, leaving 12 bases between. The CDR3 runs 15 residues. CDR1 and CDR2 (germline): SGHRS, YFSETQ. The CDR3 spells CASSLWASANTEAFF. The DNA of the CDR3 is TGCGCCAGCAGCTTGTGGGCCTCCGCCAACACTGAAGCTTTCTTT. The whole variable domain, remainder taken from reference TRBV5-1 and TRBJ1-1, is KAGVTQTPRYLIKTRGQQVTLSCSPISGHRSVSWYQQTPGQGLQFLFEYFSETQRNKGNFPGRFSGRQFSNSRSEMNVSTLELGDSALYLCASSLWASANTEAFFGQGTRLTVV.

This chain uses TRBV4-1 with TRBJ2-7; D unclear. The germline V gene has CDR1 MGHRA and CDR2 YSYEKL. V was pared by 1 base and J by 3 bases, with 13 bases between. The CDR3 totals 15 residues. DNA of the CDR3: TGCGCCAGCAGCCAAGTCCAACTAACCAACTACGAGCAGTACTTC. It codes for CASSQVQLTNYEQYF.

The chain links TRBV18 to TRBJ2-7; possibly TRBD2 for D (6 bases). Between the trimmed V and J ends, which lost 5 bases and 5 bases, there was a span of 16 bases. In germline, CDR1 is KGHSH, CDR2 LQKENI. The CDR3 is 14 amino acids. As DNA, the CDR3 is TGTGCCAGCTCAGGAGGGACGACCCGGAACGAGCAGTACTTC. Translation gives CASSGGTTRNEQYF.

At least ten counts were recorded for this clone. The chain combines TRBV28 with TRBJ1-2; D uncertain. The length of the CDR3 is 12 residues. Germline assignment: CDR1 MDHEN and CDR2 SYDVKM. The V end was cut by 4 bases, the J end by 6 bases, with 9 bases between. CDR3 DNA sequence: TGTGCCAGCAGTTACAATCCGGATGGCTACACCTTC. Encoded protein: CASSYNPDGYTF.

This chain joins TRBV11-2 and TRBJ2-3; 9 bases agree with TRBD1. The CDR3 runs 16 residues. V shed 3 bases, J shed 2 bases, and the junction held 6 bases outside the gene matches. The germline V gene has CDR1 SGHAT and CDR2 FQNNGV. CDR3 loop: CASSFDRDRVTDTQYF. The CDR3 DNA follows: TGTGCCAGCAGCTTCGACCGGGACAGGGTCACAGATACGCAGTATTTT. Filled out from reference TRBV11-2 and TRBJ2-3, the complete variable domain reads EAGVAQSPRYKIIEKRQSVAFWCNPISGHATLYWYQQILGQGPKLLIQFQNNGVVDDSQLPKDRFSAERLKGVDSTLKIQPAKLEDSAVYLCASSFDRDRVTDTQYFGPGTRLTVL.

This clone was observed at least ten times. The chain carries TRBV27 and TRBJ1-5, with D maybe TRBD1 (6 bases). V shed 9 bases and J shed 8 bases, with 14 bases lying between them. The CDR3 is 12 amino acids. The germline CDR1 and CDR2 sequences are MNHEY and SMNVEV (reference sequence). In nucleotides, the CDR3 is TGTGCCAGTAGGGGGTCTCCCAAGCCCCAGCATTTT. Its protein is CASRGSPKPQHF.

Only a few counts were recorded for this clone. The CDR3 region is CASSPTDGTDTQYF. The CDR3 DNA sequence: TGTGCCAGCTCACCGACCGACGGCACAGATACGCAGTATTTT. The rearrangement uses TRBV18 and TRBJ2-3; D not resolved. This CDR3 spans 14 amino acids. V was trimmed by 3 bases and J by 1 base, leaving 8 bases between them. Germline values: CDR1 KGHSH, CDR2 LQKENI.

The chain is built from TRBV7-9 and TRBJ2-5; 8 bases match TRBD2. V trimming: 2 bases; J trimming: 5 bases; junction bases outside the gene matches: 10. Germline CDR1 is SEHNR and CDR2 is FQNEAQ (reference sequence). CDR3 length: 16 residues. CDR3 in DNA: TGTGCCAGCAGCTTATCCCCAGCGGGAGCCGGGGAGACCCAGTACTTC. It codes for CASSLSPAGAGETQYF.

This clone has just one count. The chain combines TRBV9 with TRBJ1-3, with D unresolved. Trimming took 0 bases from V and 0 from J, leaving 10 bases between them. This CDR3 spans 16 amino acids. Looked up from germline, CDR1 is SGDLS and CDR2 is YYNGEE. CDR3 protein: CASSVEQPSSGNTIYF. The CDR3 DNA reads as TGTGCCAGCAGCGTAGAACAGCCGAGCTCTGGAAACACCATATATTTT.

The chain couples TRBV7-3 to TRBJ2-3; a weak D match, TRBD2 (6 bases). Trimming stripped 5 bases from V and 6 bases from J, with 15 bases between. The CDR3 contains 14 residues. Germline V CDR1 and CDR2: SGHTA, FQGTGA. The CDR3: CASSLGTPRDTQYF. Written as DNA, the CDR3 is TGTGCCAGCAGCCTCGGGACTCCCAGGGATACGCAGTATTTT.

This clone was detected only a few times. The CDR3 DNA follows: TGTGCCTGGAGTTCAGGGTCGGATTCACCCCTCCACTTT. This sequence encodes CAWSSGSDSPLHF. The rearrangement links TRBV30 to TRBJ1-6, with D possibly TRBD1 on 5 matching bases. The CDR3 extends over 13 amino acids. Trimming took 2 bases from V and 8 from J, leaving 10 bases between them. Germline V gene sequence: CDR1 GTSNPN, CDR2 SVGIG (reference sequence). Variable domain in full (rest from reference TRBV30 and TRBJ1-6): SQTIHQWPATLVQPVGSPLSLECTVEGTSNPNLYWYRQAAGRGLQLLFYSVGIGQISSEVPQNLSASRPQDRQFILSSKKLLLSDSGFYLCAWSSGSDSPLHFGNGTRLTVT.

V usage is TRBV2 and J usage is TRBJ2-6; no definite D call. This CDR3 has 16 amino acids. Germline CDR1 is SNHLY and CDR2 is FYNNEI. Trimming left V 4 bases short and J 2 bases short, with 12 bases between. CDR3 region: CASSGEGYAGANVLTF. CDR3 in DNA: TGTGCCAGCAGTGGGGAAGGGTATGCTGGGGCCAACGTCCTGACTTTC.

The CDR3 bases are TGTGCCACGGCGGTAAGGGAGGGCAATCAGCCCCAGCATTTT. Translating gives CATAVREGNQPQHF. The chain uses TRBV10-3 and TRBJ1-5; D gene ambiguous. There are 14 residues in the CDR3. V was pared by 10 bases and J by 2 bases, with 15 bases between. Germline values: CDR1 ENHRY, CDR2 SYGVKD.

The chain joins TRBV15 to TRBJ2-6; perhaps TRBD1 as D (5 bases). Per the germline V gene, CDR1 is LNHNV and CDR2 is YYDKDF (reference sequence). The CDR3 has 18 residues. Trimming stripped 5 bases from V and 0 bases from J, with 17 bases between. The CDR3 DNA sequence: TGTGCCACCAGCCCGTCGTGGGGCCTGAGCTCTGGGGCCAACGTCCTGACTTTC. Translated: CATSPSWGLSSGANVLTF.

The chain carries TRBV4-3 and TRBJ2-4; D possibly matches TRBD1 or TRBD2 (5 bases each). Trimming took 0 bases from V and 15 from J, leaving 18 bases between them. CDR3 length: 14 amino acids. The V gene's germline CDR1 is LGHNA and CDR2 YSLEER. Written as DNA, the CDR3 is TGCGCCAGCAGCCAAGATTACGGGCAGGGAGTGCGGTACTTC. Translation gives CASSQDYGQGVRYF.

For the CDR3, the DNA is TGTGCCAGCAGTGATCGACAGGGCGAGACCCAGTACTTC. Its translation is CASSDRQGETQYF. The chain recombines TRBV6-5 with TRBJ2-5, with 7 bases fitting TRBD1. The CDR3 totals 13 residues. With 5 bases clipped from V and 5 bases from J, the junction kept 5 bases outside the gene matches. Germline CDR1 MNHEY, CDR2 SVGAGI.

The chain carries TRBV7-3 and TRBJ2-3; TRBD2 might be the D (6 bases). The V gene lost 5 bases and the J gene lost 6 bases, with 18 bases spanning the gap. CDR1 SGHTA and CDR2 FQGTGA come from the germline V gene. The CDR3 is 15 amino acids. The CDR3 region is CASSREPGLADTQYF. The CDR3 DNA is TGTGCCAGCAGCCGTGAGCCGGGACTCGCCGATACGCAGTATTTT.

The J gene is TRBJ1-4, the V gene TRBV6-1; D is undetermined. Germline V gene sequence: CDR1 MNHNS, CDR2 SASEGT. V lost 1 base, J lost 5 bases, and 11 bases lay in between. This CDR3 is built from 15 residues. The CDR3 loop is CASSEELGRNEKLFF. The DNA for the CDR3 is TGTGCCAGCAGTGAAGAGCTAGGGAGGAATGAAAAACTGTTTTTT.

This chain links TRBV28 with TRBJ2-3; 14 nucleotides align to TRBD2. Unmatched junction bases numbered 8, after V lost 3 bases and J lost 3 bases. The germline CDR1 and CDR2 sequences are MDHEN and SYDVKM. The CDR3 length is 18 residues. The CDR3 coding sequence is TGTGCCAGCAGTTTCGCGACTAGCGGGAGGGCCTTGACAGATACGCAGTATTTT. It is translated as CASSFATSGRALTDTQYF.

The table lists this clone with a count of one. The chain is built from TRBV13 and TRBJ2-4, with TRBD1 matching 9 bases. The CDR3 is 17 residues long. Per the germline V gene, CDR1 is PRHDT and CDR2 is FYEKMQ (reference sequence). The V segment lost 5 bases and the J segment 0 bases; nucleotides outside the gene matches: 8. As DNA, the CDR3 is TGTGCCAGCAGCGACTACAGGGGGCTTATAGCCAAAAACATTCAGTACTTC. As protein: CASSDYRGLIAKNIQYF. The variable domain in full, with the rest retrieved from reference TRBV13 and TRBJ2-4, is AAGVIQSPRHLIKEKRETATLKCYPIPRHDTVYWYQQGPGQDPQFLISFYEKMQSDKGSIPDRFSAQQFSDYHSELNMSSLELGDSALYFCASSDYRGLIAKNIQYFGAGTRLSVL.

This clone was seen a single time. The chain has TRBV29-1 and TRBJ1-5, with 7 bases lining up with TRBD1. J lost 6 bases, V lost 4 bases, and 9 bases had no gene match. The CDR3 spans 14 residues. Looked up from germline, CDR1 is SQVTM and CDR2 is ANQGSEA. The CDR3 spells CSVGRDRVGQPQHF. For the CDR3, the DNA is TGCAGCGTTGGACGGGACAGAGTTGGTCAGCCCCAGCATTTT.

This clone was recorded a few times. This chain connects TRBV6-4 to TRBJ2-2; 11 bases map to TRBD1. After removal of 5 bases from V and 5 bases from J, the junction contained 1 base not matched to a gene. The CDR3 has 14 residues. CDR1 is MRHNA, CDR2 SNTAGT, per germline. The CDR3, as DNA: TGTGCCAGCAGTCGGGACAGGGGGACCGGGGAGCTGTTTTTT. It specifies CASSRDRGTGELFF.

This clone showed up just a few times. The rearrangement links TRBV7-9 to TRBJ1-2; D uncertain. The germline V gene encodes CDR1 SEHNR and CDR2 FQNEAQ (reference sequence). The CDR3 contains 11 residues. V gave up 4 bases and J gave up 8 bases, with 8 bases separating them. The CDR3 spells CASSSPGGYTF. The CDR3 DNA sequence: TGTGCCAGCAGCTCACCGGGAGGCTACACCTTC.

Many counts were recorded for this clone. The chain uses TRBV20-1 and TRBJ2-1; possibly TRBD2 for D (6 bases). V was shortened by 5 bases and J by 9 bases, with 11 bases between the two germline ends. Germline CDR1 and CDR2: DFQATT and SNEGSKA (reference sequence). This CDR3 contains 11 residues. In DNA form, the CDR3 reads TGCAGTGCTCCGGGACTCGGTGAGCAGTTCTTC. Protein sequence: CSAPGLGEQFF.

The chain has TRBV10-1 and TRBJ2-7; D tentatively reads TRBD1 or TRBD2 (5 bases each). The V end was cut by 4 bases, the J end by 3 bases, with 10 bases between. In germline, CDR1 is WNHNN, CDR2 SYGVQD (reference sequence). The CDR3 is made up of 13 amino acids. CDR3 in amino acids: CASSAGTFYEQYF. The CDR3 bases are TGCGCCAGCAGTGCCGGGACGTTCTACGAGCAGTACTTC.

The chain is built from TRBV28 and TRBJ1-2; D is possibly TRBD1 (5 bases). The germline CDR1 and CDR2 sequences are MDHEN and SYDVKM. CDR3 length: 15 amino acids. V lost 5 bases and J 7 bases, leaving 20 bases between the germline ends. The CDR3 nucleotides read TGTGCCAGCAGTCCCCCCCATCAGGGTTACGGTGGCTACACCTTC. Protein: CASSPPHQGYGGYTF.

This clone was counted only a few times. V and J are TRBV5-4 and TRBJ2-3; 13 bases are a match to TRBD2. V dropped 2 bases and J dropped 2; count of bases not matched to a gene: 5. CDR1 is SGHNT, CDR2 YYREEE, per germline (reference sequence). CDR3 length: 17 amino acids. The CDR3 DNA reads as TGTGCCAGCAGCTTCCCGGGACTAGCGGGATCCACAGATACGCAGTATTTT. Protein product: CASSFPGLAGSTDTQYF.

The genes are TRBV4-1 and TRBJ1-5, with TRBD1 matching over 7 bases. This CDR3 contains 15 residues. CDR1 and CDR2 (germline): MGHRA, YSYEKL. Trimming removed 1 base from V and 5 bases from J; junction bases left unmatched: 5. For the CDR3, the DNA is TGCGCCAGCAGCCAAGCCGACAGGGAGTATCAGCCCCAGCATTTT. It is translated as CASSQADREYQPQHF.

The rearrangement joins TRBV11-2 to TRBJ1-3, with D maybe TRBD1 (6 bases). The V end was cut by 5 bases, the J end by 0 bases, with 11 bases between. The CDR3 has 15 residues. Germline V gene data show CDR1 as SGHAT and CDR2 as FQNNGV. The CDR3 DNA reads TGTGCCAGCAGCCGACAGGTGAACTCTGGAAACACCATATATTTT. It codes for CASSRQVNSGNTIYF.

The rearrangement links TRBV7-8 to TRBJ2-7; TRBD1 agrees at 9 bases. CDR3 length equals 13 residues. The germline CDR1 and CDR2 sequences are SGHVS and FQNEAQ. The J segment lost 10 bases and the V segment lost 4 bases, leaving 8 bases of the junction unmatched. CDR3 in DNA: TGTGCCAGCAGCTCGGGACAGGGTCTGGATCAGTACTTC. Translating gives CASSSGQGLDQYF.

This clone was seen only a few times. The gene calls are TRBV14 and TRBJ1-1; no reliable D call. Germline V lookup: CDR1 SGHDN, CDR2 FVKESK. Trimming cost V 4 bases and J 1 base, with 7 bases left between them. This CDR3 has 13 amino acids. CDR3: CASSPQRNTEAFF. DNA of the CDR3: TGTGCCAGCAGCCCGCAGAGGAACACTGAAGCTTTCTTT.

The chain employs TRBV30 and TRBJ2-7, with no clear D. The CDR3 runs 15 residues. Germline V gene lookup returns CDR1 GTSNPN and CDR2 SVGIG (reference sequence). The germline V and J ends were trimmed by 0 bases and 0 bases, with 12 bases remaining between them. CDR3: CAWSVHLRLSYEQYF. The CDR3 region has the DNA TGTGCCTGGAGTGTACATCTCAGGCTCTCCTACGAGCAGTACTTC.